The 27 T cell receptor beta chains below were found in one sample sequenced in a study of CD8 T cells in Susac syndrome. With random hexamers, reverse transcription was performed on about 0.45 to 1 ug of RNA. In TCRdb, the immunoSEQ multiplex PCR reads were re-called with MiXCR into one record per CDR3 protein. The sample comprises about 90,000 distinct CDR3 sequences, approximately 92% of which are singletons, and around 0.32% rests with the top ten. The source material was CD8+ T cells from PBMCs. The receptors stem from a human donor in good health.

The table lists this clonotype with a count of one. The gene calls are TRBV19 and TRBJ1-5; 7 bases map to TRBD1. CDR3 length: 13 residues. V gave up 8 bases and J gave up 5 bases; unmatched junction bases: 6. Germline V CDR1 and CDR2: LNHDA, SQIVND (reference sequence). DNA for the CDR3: TGTGCCAGTGAAGGGACAGATTATCAGCCCCAGCATTTT. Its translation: CASEGTDYQPQHF. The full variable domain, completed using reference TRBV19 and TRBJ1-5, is DGGITQSPKYLFRKEGQNVTLSCEQNLNHDAMYWYRQDPGQGLRLIYYSQIVNDFQKGDIAEGYSVSREKKESFPLTVTSAQKNPTAFYLCASEGTDYQPQHFGDGTRLSIL.

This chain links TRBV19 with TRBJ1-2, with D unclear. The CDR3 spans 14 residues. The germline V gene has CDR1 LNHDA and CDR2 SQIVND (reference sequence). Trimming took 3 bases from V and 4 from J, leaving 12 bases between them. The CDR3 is CASSIEVPVYGYTF. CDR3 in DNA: TGTGCCAGTAGTATCGAAGTACCCGTCTATGGCTACACCTTC.

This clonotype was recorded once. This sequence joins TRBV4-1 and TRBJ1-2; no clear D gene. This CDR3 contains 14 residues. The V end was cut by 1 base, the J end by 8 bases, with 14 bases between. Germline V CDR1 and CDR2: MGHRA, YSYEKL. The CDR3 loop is CASSQVNGWEGYTF. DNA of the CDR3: TGCGCCAGCAGCCAAGTTAACGGGTGGGAGGGCTACACCTTC.

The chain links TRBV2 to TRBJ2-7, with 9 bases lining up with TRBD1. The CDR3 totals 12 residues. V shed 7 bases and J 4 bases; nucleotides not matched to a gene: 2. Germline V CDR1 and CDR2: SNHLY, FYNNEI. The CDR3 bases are TGTGCCAGCATCGGGACAGGGTACGAGCAGTACTTC. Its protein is CASIGTGYEQYF.

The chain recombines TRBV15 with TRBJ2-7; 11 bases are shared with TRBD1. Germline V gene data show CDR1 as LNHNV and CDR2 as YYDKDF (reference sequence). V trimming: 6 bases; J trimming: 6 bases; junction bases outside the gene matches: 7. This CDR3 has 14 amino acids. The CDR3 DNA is TGTGCCACCAGGCCGGGACAGGGGGTTGGCGAGCAGTACTTC. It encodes CATRPGQGVGEQYF.

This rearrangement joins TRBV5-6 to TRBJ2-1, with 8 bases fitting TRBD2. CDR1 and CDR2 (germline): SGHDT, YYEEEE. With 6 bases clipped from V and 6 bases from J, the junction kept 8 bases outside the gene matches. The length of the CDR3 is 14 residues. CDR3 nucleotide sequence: TGTGCCAGCAAACCGGGACTAGTTCGCAATGAGCAGTTCTTC. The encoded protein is CASKPGLVRNEQFF.

The CDR3 reads CASSLRGGAQETQYF. The CDR3 bases are TGTGCCAGCAGTCTACGGGGGGGGGCCCAAGAGACCCAGTACTTC. The chain uses TRBV6-5 and TRBJ2-5; 8 positions match TRBD2. The germline V gene encodes CDR1 MNHEY and CDR2 SVGAGI. The CDR3 contains 15 residues. The ends lost 5 bases at V and 1 base at J; junction bases unmatched: 6.

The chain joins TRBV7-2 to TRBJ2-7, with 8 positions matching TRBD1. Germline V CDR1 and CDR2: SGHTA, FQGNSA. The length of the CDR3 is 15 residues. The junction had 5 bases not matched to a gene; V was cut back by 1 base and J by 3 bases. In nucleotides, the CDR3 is TGTGCCAGCAGCTTAGGTCCGGACAGGGTCTACGAGCAGTACTTC. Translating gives CASSLGPDRVYEQYF. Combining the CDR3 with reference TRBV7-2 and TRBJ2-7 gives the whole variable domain GAGVSQSPSNKVTEKGKDVELRCDPISGHTALYWYRQSLGQGLEFLIYFQGNSAPDKSGLPSDRFSAERTGGSVSTLTIQRTQQEDSAVYLCASSLGPDRVYEQYFGPGTRLTVT.

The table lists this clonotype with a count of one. The CDR3 sequence is CASSSSHLNEQFF. CDR3 nucleotides: TGTGCCAGCAGCTCTTCACACTTGAATGAGCAGTTCTTC. The genes are TRBV5-6 and TRBJ2-1; the D is unclear. V lost 3 bases, J lost 7 bases, and 11 bases lay in between. This CDR3 comprises 13 residues. The V gene's germline CDR1 is SGHDT and CDR2 YYEEEE. Based on the CDR3 plus reference TRBV5-6 and TRBJ2-1, the full variable domain is DAGVTQSPTHLIKTRGQQVTLRCSPKSGHDTVSWYQQALGQGPQFIFQYYEEEERQRGNFPDRFSGHQFPNYSSELNVNALLLGDSALYLCASSSSHLNEQFFGPGTRLTVL.

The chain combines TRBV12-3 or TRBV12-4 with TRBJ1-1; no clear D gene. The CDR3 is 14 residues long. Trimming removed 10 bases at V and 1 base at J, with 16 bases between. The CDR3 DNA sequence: TGTGCCACAACACCCCCGTCCGGGAACACTGAAGCTTTCTTT. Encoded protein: CATTPPSGNTEAFF.

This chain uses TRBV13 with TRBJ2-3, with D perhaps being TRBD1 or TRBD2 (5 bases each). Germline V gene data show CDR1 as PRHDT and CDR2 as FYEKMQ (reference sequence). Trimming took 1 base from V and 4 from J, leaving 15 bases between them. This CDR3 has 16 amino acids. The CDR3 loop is CASSLASPPGPDTQYF. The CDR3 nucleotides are TGTGCCAGCAGCTTAGCCTCTCCCCCGGGGCCAGATACGCAGTATTTT.

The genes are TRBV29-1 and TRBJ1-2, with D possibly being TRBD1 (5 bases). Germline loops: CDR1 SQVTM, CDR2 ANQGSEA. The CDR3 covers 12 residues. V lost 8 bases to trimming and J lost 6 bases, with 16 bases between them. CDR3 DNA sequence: TGCAGCTTTAAAACAGGCTATAATGGCTACACCTTC. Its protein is CSFKTGYNGYTF.

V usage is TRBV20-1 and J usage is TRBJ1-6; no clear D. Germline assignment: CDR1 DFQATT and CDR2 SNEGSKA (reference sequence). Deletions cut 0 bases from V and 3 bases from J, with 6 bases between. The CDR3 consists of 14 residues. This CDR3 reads CSAREGVYNSPLHF. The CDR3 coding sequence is TGCAGTGCTAGAGAAGGCGTCTATAATTCACCCCTCCACTTT.

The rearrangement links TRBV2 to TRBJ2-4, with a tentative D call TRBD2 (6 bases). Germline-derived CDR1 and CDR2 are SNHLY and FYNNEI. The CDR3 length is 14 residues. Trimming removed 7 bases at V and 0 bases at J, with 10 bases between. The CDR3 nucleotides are TGTGCCAGCACTGGGACTCTAGCCAAAAACATTCAGTACTTC. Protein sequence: CASTGTLAKNIQYF.

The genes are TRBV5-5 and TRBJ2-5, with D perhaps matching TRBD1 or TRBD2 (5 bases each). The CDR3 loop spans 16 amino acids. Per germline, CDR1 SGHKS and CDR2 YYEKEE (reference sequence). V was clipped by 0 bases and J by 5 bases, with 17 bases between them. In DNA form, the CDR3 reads TGTGCCAGCAGCTTGGTGGGGGTCGGGGTTCAGGAGACCCAGTACTTC. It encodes CASSLVGVGVQETQYF.

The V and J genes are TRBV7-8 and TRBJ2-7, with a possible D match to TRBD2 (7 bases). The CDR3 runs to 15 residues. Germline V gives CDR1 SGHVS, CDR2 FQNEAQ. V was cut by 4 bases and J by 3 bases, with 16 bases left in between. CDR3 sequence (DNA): TGTGCCAGCAGCTATGGGGCGGGGGCCCTCTACGAGCAGTACTTC. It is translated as CASSYGAGALYEQYF. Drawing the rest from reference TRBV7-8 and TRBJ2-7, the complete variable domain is GAGVSQSPRYKVAKRGQDVALRCDPISGHVSLFWYQQALGQGPEFLTYFQNEAQLDKSGLPSDRFFAERPEGSVSTLKIQRTQQEDSAVYLCASSYGAGALYEQYFGPGTRLTVT.

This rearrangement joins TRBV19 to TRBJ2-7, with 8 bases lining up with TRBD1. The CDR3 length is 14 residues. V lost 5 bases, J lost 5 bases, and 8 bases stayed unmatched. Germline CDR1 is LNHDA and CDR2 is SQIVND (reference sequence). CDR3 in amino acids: CASSPSGGRDEQYF. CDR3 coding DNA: TGTGCCAGTAGTCCGTCAGGGGGCCGGGACGAGCAGTACTTC.

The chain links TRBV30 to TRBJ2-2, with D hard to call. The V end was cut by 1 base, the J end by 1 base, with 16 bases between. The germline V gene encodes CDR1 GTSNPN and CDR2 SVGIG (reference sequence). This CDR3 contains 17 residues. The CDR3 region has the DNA TGTGCCTGGAGTGATAAGACGGTGGCAGGGAACACCGGGGAGCTGTTTTTT. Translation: CAWSDKTVAGNTGELFF. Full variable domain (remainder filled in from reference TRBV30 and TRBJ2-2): SQTIHQWPATLVQPVGSPLSLECTVEGTSNPNLYWYRQAAGRGLQLLFYSVGIGQISSEVPQNLSASRPQDRQFILSSKKLLLSDSGFYLCAWSDKTVAGNTGELFFGEGSRLTVL.

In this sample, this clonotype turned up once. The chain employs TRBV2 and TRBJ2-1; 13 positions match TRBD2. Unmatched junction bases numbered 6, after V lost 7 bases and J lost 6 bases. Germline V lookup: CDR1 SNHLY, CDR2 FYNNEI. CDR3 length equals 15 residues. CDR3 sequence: CASTLGLAGLNEQFF. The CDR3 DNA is TGTGCCAGCACCCTGGGACTAGCGGGGCTCAATGAGCAGTTCTTC.

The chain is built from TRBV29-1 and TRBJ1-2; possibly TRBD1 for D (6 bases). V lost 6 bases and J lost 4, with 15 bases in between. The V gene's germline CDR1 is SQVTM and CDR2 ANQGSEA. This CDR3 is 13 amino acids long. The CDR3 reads CSVGGGGTYGYTF. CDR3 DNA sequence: TGCAGCGTGGGGGGGGGCGGCACCTATGGCTACACCTTC.

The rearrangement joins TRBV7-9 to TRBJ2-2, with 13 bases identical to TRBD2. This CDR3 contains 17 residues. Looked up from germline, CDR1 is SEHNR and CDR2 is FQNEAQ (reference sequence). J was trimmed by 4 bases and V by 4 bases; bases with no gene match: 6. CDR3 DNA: TGTGCCAGCAGCTACTGGACTAGCGGGGGTTTCACCGGGGAGCTGTTTTTT. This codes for CASSYWTSGGFTGELFF.

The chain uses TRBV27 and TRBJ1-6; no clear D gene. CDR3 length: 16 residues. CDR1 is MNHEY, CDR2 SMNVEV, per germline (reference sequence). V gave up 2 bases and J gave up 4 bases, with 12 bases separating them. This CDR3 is CASSLAMAGYNSPLHF. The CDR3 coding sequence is TGTGCCAGCAGTTTAGCCATGGCCGGATATAATTCACCCCTCCACTTT.

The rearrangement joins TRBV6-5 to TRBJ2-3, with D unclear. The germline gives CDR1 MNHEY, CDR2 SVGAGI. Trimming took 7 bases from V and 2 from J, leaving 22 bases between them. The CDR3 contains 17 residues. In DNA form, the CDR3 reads TGTGCCAGCATTATATCCAGGCAATGGGTTAACACAGATACGCAGTATTTT. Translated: CASIISRQWVNTDTQYF.

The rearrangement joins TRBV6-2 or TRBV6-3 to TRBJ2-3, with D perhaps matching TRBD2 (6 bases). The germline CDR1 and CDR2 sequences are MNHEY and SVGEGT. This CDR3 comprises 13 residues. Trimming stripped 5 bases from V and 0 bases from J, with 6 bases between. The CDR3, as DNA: TGTGCCAGCAGTGGACTAAGCACAGATACGCAGTATTTT. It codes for CASSGLSTDTQYF.

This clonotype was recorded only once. CDR3 in amino acids: CASSGASGRRYNEQFF. In nucleotides, the CDR3 is TGTGCCAGCAGCGGAGCCTCCGGCAGGCGCTACAATGAGCAGTTCTTC. The chain carries TRBV9 and TRBJ2-1; D is uncertain. Trimming pared 3 bases from V and 3 bases from J, leaving 16 bases between. Germline V lookup: CDR1 SGDLS, CDR2 YYNGEE. There are 16 residues in the CDR3.

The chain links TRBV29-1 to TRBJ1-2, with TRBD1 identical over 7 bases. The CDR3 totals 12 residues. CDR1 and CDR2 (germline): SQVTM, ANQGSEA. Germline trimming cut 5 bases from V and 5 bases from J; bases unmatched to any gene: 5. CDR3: CSVTMTGYGYTF. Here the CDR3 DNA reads TGCAGCGTTACTATGACAGGGTATGGCTACACCTTC.

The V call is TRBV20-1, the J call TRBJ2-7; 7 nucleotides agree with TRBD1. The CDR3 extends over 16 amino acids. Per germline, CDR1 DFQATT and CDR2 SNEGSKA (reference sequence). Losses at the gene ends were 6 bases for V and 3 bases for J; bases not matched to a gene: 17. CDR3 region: CSARGRGIVGVYEQYF. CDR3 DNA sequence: TGCAGTGCCCGCGGCAGGGGGATAGTCGGCGTCTACGAGCAGTACTTC.